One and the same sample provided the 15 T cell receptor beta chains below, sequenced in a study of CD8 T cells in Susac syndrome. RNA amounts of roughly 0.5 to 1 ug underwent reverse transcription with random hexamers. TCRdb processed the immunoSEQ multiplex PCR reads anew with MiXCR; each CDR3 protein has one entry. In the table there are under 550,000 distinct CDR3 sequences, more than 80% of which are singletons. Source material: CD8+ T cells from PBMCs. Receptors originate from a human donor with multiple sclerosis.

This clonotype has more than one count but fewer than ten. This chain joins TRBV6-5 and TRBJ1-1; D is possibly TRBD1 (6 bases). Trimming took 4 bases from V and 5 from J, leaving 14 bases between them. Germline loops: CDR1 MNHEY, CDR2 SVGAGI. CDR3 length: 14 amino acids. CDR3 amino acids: CASSSGGAGTEAFF. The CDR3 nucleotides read TGTGCCAGCAGTTCCGGGGGGGCGGGGACTGAAGCTTTCTTT.

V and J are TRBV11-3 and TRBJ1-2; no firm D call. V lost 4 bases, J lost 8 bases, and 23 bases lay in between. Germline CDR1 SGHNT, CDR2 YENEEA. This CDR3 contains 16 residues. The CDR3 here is CASSSIGQETLEGYTF. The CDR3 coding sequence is TGTGCCAGCAGCTCTATCGGGCAGGAAACCCTTGAGGGCTACACCTTC.

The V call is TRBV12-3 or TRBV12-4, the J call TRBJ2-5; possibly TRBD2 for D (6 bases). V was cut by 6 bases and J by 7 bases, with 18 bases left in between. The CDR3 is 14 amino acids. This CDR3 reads CASRPDVLGGTQYF. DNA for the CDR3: TGTGCCAGCAGACCGGATGTACTCGGGGGGACCCAGTACTTC.

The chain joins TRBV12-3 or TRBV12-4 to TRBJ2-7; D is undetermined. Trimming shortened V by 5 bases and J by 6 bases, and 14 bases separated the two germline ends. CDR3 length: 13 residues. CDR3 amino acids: CASSIDFPGEQYF. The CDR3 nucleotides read TGTGCCAGCAGTATCGACTTTCCTGGCGAGCAGTACTTC.

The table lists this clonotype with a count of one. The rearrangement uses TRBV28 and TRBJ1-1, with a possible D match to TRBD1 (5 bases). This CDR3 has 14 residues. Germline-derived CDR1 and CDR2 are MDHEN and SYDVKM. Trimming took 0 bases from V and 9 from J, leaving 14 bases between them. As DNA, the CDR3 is TGTGCCAGCAGTTTATGGGGCGGGCAGGGCCAAGCTTTCTTT. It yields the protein CASSLWGGQGQAFF.

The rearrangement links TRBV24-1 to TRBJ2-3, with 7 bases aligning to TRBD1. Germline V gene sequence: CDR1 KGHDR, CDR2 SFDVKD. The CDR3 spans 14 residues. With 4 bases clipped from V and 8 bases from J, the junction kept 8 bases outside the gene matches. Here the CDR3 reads CATSESTGPSTQYF. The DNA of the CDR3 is TGTGCCACCAGTGAGTCGACAGGGCCCAGTACGCAGTATTTT.

CDR3 bases: TGTGCCACTGGGCCGGGGGAGGCTGAAGCTTTCTTT. Amino acid sequence: CATGPGEAEAFF. The gene calls are TRBV10-3 and TRBJ1-1; a weak D match, TRBD1 (5 bases). In germline, CDR1 is ENHRY, CDR2 SYGVKD. The CDR3 runs 12 residues. V shed 10 bases and J shed 6 bases, with 15 bases lying between them.

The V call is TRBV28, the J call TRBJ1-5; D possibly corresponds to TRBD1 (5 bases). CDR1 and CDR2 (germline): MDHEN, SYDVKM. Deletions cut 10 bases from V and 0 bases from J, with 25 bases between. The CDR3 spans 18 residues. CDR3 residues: CAIDEGILRPYSNQPQHF. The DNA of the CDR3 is TGTGCCATCGATGAGGGGATTCTAAGGCCATATAGCAATCAGCCCCAGCATTTT. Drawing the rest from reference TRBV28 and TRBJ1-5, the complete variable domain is DVKVTQSSRYLVKRTGEKVFLECVQDMDHENMFWYRQDPGLGLRLIYFSYDVKMKEKGDIPEGYSVSREKKERFSLILESASTNQTSMYLCAIDEGILRPYSNQPQHFGDGTRLSIL.

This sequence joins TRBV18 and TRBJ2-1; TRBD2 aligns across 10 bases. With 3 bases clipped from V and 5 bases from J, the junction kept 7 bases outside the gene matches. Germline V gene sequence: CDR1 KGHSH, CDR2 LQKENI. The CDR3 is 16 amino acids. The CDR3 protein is CASSPPGTSVNNEQFF. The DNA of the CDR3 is TGTGCCAGCTCACCCCCCGGGACTAGCGTTAACAATGAGCAGTTCTTC.

CDR3 coding DNA: TGTGCCAGCAGCCGCAGGGGGGACGGCTACGAGCAGTACTTC. Its translation is CASSRRGDGYEQYF. The V call is TRBV2, the J call TRBJ2-7; maybe TRBD1 (7 bases). CDR3 length: 14 residues. The V gene lost 6 bases and the J gene lost 3 bases, with 15 bases spanning the gap. From germline, CDR1 is SNHLY and CDR2 FYNNEI.

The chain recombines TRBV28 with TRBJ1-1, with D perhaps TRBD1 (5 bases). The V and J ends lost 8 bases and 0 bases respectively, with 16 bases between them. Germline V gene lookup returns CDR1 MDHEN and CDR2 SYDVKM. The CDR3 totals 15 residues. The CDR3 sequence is CASSPGGDMNTEAFF. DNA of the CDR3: TGTGCCAGCTCCCCCGGGGGGGATATGAACACTGAAGCTTTCTTT.

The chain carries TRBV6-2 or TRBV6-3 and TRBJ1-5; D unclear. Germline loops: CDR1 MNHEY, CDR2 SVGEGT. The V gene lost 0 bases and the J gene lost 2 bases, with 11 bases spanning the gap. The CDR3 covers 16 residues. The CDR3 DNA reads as TGTGCCAGCAGTTACTCGGAGGTGGCAGGCAATCAGCCCCAGCATTTT. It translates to CASSYSEVAGNQPQHF.

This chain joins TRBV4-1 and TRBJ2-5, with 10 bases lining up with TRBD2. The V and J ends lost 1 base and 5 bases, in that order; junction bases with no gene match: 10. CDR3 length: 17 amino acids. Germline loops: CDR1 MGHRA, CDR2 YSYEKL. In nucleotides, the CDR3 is TGCGCCAGCAGCCAAGGGGTGTCCAGCGGGAGGGTTGAGACCCAGTACTTC. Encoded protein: CASSQGVSSGRVETQYF.

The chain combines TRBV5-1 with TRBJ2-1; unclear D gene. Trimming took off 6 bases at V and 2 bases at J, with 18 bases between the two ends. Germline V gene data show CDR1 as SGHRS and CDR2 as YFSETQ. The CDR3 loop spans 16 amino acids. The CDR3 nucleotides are TGCGCCAGCAACCTAAAACAGATTAGGCCCTACAATGAGCAGTTCTTC. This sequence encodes CASNLKQIRPYNEQFF.

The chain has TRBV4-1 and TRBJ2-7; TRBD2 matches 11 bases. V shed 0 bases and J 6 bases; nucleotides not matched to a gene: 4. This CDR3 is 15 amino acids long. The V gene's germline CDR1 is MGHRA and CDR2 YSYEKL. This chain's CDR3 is CASSQEGLAAVEQYF. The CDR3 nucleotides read TGCGCCAGCAGCCAAGAGGGACTAGCGGCGGTCGAGCAGTACTTC.